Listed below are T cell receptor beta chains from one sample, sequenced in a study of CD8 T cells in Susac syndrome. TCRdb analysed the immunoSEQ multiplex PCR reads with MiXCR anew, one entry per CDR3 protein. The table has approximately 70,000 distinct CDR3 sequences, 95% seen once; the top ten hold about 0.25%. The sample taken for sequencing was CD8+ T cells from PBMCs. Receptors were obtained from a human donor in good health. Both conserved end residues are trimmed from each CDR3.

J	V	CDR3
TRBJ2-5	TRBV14	ASSQEGGGKETQY
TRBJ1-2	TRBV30	AWSEGTAANYGYT
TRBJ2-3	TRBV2	AVFRGGPDTQY
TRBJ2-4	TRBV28	ASSSLSYDGGRSKNIQY
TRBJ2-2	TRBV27	ASSPWDSNTGELF
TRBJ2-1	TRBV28	ASSFFGRYNEQF
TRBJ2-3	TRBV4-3	ASSQDAFGGAGDTQY
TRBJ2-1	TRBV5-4	ASSLRSHNEQF
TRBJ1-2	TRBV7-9	ASSFPSTGLGGSGYT
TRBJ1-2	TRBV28	ASSYPQGGYGYT
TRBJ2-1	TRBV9	ASSVGSNEQF
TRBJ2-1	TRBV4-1	ASSQETSGGRNEQF
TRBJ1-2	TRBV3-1	ASSQGDRAPSYGYT
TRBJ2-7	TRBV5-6	ASSLFGLFYEQY
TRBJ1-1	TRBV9	ASSAFQGNTEAF
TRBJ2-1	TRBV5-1	ASSLGDREINEQF
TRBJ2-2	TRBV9	ASSDSRLAGNTGELF
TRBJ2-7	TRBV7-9	AYGGGPSSYEQY
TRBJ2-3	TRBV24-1	ATGTDNGGMTDTQY
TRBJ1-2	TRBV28	ASSFPRGRIYGYT
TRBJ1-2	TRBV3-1	ASSPIGGDVVYGYT
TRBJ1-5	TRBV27	ASSFSAGGSNQPQH
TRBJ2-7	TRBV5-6	ASSPPDSLYEQY
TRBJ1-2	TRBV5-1	ASSLQQGNYGYT
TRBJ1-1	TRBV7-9	ASRQDRAGIGTEAF
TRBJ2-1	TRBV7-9	ASSLGIIPNEQF
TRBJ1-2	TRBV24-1	ATSDSHVGIYT
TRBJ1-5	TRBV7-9	ASSLEGGGGNQPQH
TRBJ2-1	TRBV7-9	ASSREGELYNEQF
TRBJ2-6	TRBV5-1	ASSLKDRNSGANVLT
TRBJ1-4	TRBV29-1	SVTGGLDEKLF
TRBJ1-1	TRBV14	ASGGAFAEAF
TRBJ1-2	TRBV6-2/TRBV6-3	ASSYSGLHYGYT
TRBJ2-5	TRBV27	ASSLVQVRGPQETQY
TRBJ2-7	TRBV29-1	SVEDPGGQPYEQY
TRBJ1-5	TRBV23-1	ASSQSSGTDSNQPQH
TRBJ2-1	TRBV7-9	ASSSSTSGGDNEQF
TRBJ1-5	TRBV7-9	ASSSTGGDDQPQH
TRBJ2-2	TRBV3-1	ASSPTGLDTGELF
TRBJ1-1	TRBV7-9	ASSLVAGSWTEAF
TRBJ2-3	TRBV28	ASSGYPTQY
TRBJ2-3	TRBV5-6	ASSLVGVTDTQY
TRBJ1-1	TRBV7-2	ASSLVSRGTEAF
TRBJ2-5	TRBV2	ATTQGDQETQY
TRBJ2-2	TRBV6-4	ASSDLNRGTGELF
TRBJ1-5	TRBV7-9	ASSLIQGQPQH
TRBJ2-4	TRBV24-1	ATSDLDRAQY
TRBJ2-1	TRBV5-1	ASRETGGYYNEQF
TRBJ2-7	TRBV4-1	ASSQDATYEQY